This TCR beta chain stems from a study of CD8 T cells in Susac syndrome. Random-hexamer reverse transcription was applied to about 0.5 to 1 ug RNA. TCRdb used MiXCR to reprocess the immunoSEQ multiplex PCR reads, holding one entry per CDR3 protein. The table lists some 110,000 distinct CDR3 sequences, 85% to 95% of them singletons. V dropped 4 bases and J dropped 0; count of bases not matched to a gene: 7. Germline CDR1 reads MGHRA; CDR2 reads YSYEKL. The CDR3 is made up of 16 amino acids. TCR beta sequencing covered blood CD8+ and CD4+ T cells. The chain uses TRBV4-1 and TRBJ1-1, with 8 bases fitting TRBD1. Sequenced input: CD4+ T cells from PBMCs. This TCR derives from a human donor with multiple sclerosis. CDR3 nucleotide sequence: TGCGCCAGCAGCCGCCTCGGGACAGGTTTGAACACTGAAGCTTTCTTT. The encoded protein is CASSRLGTGLNTEAFF.